Following are 9 T cell receptor beta chains from one sample sequenced in a study of cytomegalovirus exposure and HLA in healthy donors. It was with 60 Vbeta and 13 Jbeta primers that the PCR ran. Sequencing used immunoSEQ multiplex PCR; TCRdb keeps in-frame clones, though not all of them. The sample contains about 130,000 clones, over 70% of which appear only once. Source material: PBMCs. All receptors come from a woman in her thirties or forties in good health and CMV-seronegative.

The genes are TRBV18 and TRBJ2-1, with 15 nucleotides matching TRBD2. V lost 3 bases, J lost 8 bases, and 5 bases stayed unmatched. The CDR3 extends over 16 amino acids. CDR1 is KGHSH, CDR2 LQKENI, per germline. For the CDR3, the DNA is TGTGCCAGCTCACCGGGACTAGCGGGAGGTAACTATGAGCAGTTCTTC. Translated, it gives CASSPGLAGGNYEQFF.

The rearrangement uses TRBV5-4 and TRBJ1-1; D perhaps matches TRBD1 (6 bases). The germline V gene has CDR1 SGHNT and CDR2 YYREEE (reference sequence). This CDR3 is built from 16 residues. V was pared by 5 bases and J by 4 bases, with 21 bases between. The CDR3 DNA sequence: TGTGCCAGCAGGTCCTTTAGCGGGCCAGGGGTCACTGAAGCTTTCTTT. Its protein product is CASRSFSGPGVTEAFF.

The V gene is TRBV2, the J gene TRBJ2-5; 7 nucleotides agree with TRBD1. The J call is doubtful: the DNA matches TRBJ2-7 better. This CDR3 contains 15 residues. CDR1 is SNHLY, CDR2 FYNNEI, per germline. In DNA, the CDR3 is TGTGCCAGCAGTGTTGATATTTGGGACAGCTACGAGCAGTACTTC. Translated, it gives CASSVDIWDSYEQYF.

The V call is TRBV7-8, the J call TRBJ2-5, with 11 positions matching TRBD1. This CDR3 is built from 15 residues. Unmatched junction bases numbered 6, after V lost 4 bases and J lost 5 bases. From germline, CDR1 is SGHVS and CDR2 FQNEAQ. This CDR3 reads CASSSGQGGTETQYF. CDR3 bases: TGTGCCAGCAGCTCGGGACAGGGGGGAACGGAGACCCAGTACTTC.

V gene TRBV16 combines with J gene TRBJ1-1; a weak D match, TRBD1 (5 bases). The germline gives CDR1 KGHSY, CDR2 FQNENV. The CDR3 length is 13 residues. Trimming left V 3 bases short and J 1 base short, with 6 bases between. CDR3 sequence (DNA): TGTGCCAGCAGCCAGGGGGGGAACACTGAAGCTTTCTTT. Amino acids: CASSQGGNTEAFF.

This chain uses TRBV2 with TRBJ1-1; TRBD1 might be the D (6 bases). V was cut by 5 bases and J by 3 bases, with 10 bases left in between. CDR1 and CDR2 (germline): SNHLY, FYNNEI. CDR3 size: 13 residues. The CDR3 DNA reads TGTGCCAGCAGTTTATACAGGGACACTGAAGCTTTCTTT. Protein sequence: CASSLYRDTEAFF.

The rearrangement links TRBV7-8 to TRBJ1-1; D might be TRBD1 (6 bases). CDR1 is SGHVS, CDR2 FQNEAQ, per germline. The CDR3 is 15 amino acids. V was pared by 7 bases and J by 3 bases, with 18 bases between. In DNA form, the CDR3 reads TGTGCCAGCACCCCCGTGAGGGGGTGGGACACTGAAGCTTTCTTT. Encoded protein: CASTPVRGWDTEAFF.

This clone appeared once. The chain joins TRBV5-1 to TRBJ2-3; 14 nucleotides align to TRBD2. The CDR3 contains 17 residues. Trimming cost V 4 bases and J 5 bases; bases outside gene matches: 9. CDR1 is SGHRS and CDR2 is YFSETQ in the germline V gene. The CDR3 DNA is TGCGCCAGCAGCGCAGGTGGACTAGCGGGAGGAAAAGATACGCAGTATTTT. It yields the protein CASSAGGLAGGKDTQYF.

The rearrangement uses TRBV6-6 and TRBJ2-3; 9 bases agree with TRBD2. Germline loops: CDR1 MNHNY, CDR2 SVGAGI (reference sequence). V lost 2 bases and J lost 4; bases outside the gene matches: 4. The CDR3 totals 15 residues. The CDR3 loop reads CASSYAGGSSDTQYF. The CDR3 region has the DNA TGTGCCAGCAGTTACGCGGGGGGGAGCTCAGATACGCAGTATTTT.